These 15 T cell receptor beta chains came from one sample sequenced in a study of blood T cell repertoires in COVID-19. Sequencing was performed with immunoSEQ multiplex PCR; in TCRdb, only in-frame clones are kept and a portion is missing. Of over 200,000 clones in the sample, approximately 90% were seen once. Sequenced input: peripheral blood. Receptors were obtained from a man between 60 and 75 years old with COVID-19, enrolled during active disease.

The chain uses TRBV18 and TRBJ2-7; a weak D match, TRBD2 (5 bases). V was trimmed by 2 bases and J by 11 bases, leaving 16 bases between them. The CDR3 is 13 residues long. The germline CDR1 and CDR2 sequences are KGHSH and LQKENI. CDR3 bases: TGTGCCAGCTCACCAAGCGGACCGACTGAAAAGTACTTC. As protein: CASSPSGPTEKYF.

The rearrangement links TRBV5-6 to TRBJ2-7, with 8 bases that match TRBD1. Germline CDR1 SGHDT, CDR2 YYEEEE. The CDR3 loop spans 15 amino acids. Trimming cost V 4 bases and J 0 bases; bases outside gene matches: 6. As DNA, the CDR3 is TGTGCCAGCAGCCGGGACAGGACAAGCTCCTACGAGCAGTACTTC. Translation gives CASSRDRTSSYEQYF.

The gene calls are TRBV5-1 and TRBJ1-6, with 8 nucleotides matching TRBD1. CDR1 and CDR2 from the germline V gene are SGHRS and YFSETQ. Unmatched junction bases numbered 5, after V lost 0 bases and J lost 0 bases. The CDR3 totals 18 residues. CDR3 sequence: CASSLAGQGSSYNSPLHF. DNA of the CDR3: TGCGCCAGCAGCTTGGCCGGACAGGGAAGCTCCTATAATTCACCCCTCCACTTT.

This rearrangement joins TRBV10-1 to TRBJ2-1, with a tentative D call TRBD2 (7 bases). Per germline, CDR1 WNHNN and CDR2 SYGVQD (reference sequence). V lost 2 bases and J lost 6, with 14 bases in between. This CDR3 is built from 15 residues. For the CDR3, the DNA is TGCGCCAGCAGTGAGAGTCTTGGGGGGGCCAATGAGCAGTTCTTC. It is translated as CASSESLGGANEQFF.

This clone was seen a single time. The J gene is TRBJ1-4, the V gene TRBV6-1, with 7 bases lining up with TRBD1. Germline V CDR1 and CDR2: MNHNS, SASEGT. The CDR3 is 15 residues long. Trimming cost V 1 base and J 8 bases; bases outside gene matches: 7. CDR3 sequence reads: CASSEGGTALEKLFF. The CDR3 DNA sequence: TGTGCCAGCAGTGAAGGGGGGACAGCGCTCGAAAAACTGTTTTTT.

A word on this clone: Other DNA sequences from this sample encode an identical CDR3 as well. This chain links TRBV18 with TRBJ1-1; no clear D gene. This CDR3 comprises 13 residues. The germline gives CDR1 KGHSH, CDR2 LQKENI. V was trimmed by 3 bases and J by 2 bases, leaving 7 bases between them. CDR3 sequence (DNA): TGTGCCAGCTCACCCGGTCTCAACACTGAAGCTTTCTTT. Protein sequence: CASSPGLNTEAFF.

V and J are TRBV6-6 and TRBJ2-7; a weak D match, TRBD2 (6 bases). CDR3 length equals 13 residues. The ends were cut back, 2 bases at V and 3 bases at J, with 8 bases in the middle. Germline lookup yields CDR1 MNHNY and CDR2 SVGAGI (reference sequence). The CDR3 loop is CASSYGGNYEQYF. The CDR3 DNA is TGTGCCAGCAGTTACGGGGGGAACTACGAGCAGTACTTC.

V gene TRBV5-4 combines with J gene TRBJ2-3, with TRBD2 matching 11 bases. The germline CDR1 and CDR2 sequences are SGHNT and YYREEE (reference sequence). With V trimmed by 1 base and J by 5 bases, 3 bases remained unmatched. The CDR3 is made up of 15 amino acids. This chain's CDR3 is CASSLTSGSRDTQYF. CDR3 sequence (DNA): TGTGCCAGCAGCTTGACTAGCGGGAGTCGAGATACGCAGTATTTT.

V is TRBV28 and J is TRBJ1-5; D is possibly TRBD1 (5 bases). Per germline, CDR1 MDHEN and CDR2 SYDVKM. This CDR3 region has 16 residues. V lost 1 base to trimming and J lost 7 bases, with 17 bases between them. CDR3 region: CASSLYPDSTLQPQHF. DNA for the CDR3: TGTGCCAGCAGTTTATATCCCGACAGTACACTCCAGCCCCAGCATTTT.

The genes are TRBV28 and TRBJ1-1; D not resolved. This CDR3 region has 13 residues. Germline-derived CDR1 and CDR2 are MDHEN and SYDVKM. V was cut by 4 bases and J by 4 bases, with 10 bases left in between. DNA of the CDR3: TGTGCCAGCAGTTCCCAATGGAGCACTGAAGCTTTCTTT. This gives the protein CASSSQWSTEAFF.

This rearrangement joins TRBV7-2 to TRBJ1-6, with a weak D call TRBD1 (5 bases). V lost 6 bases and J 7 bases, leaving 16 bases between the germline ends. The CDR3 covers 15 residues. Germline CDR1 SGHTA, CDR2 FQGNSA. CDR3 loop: CASRPPGLSNSPLHF. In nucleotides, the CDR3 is TGTGCCAGCAGGCCTCCAGGGTTGAGCAATTCACCCCTCCACTTT. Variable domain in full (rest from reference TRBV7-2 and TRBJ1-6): GAGVSQSPSNKVTEKGKDVELRCDPISGHTALYWYRQSLGQGLEFLIYFQGNSAPDKSGLPSDRFSAERTGGSVSTLTIQRTQQEDSAVYLCASRPPGLSNSPLHFGNGTRLTVT.

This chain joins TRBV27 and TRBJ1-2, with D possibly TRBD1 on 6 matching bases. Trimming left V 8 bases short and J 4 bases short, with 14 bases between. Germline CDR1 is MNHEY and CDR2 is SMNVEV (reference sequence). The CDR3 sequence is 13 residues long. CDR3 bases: TGTGCCAGCTCCCTCCGAGGGGGCTATGGCTACACCTTC. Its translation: CASSLRGGYGYTF.

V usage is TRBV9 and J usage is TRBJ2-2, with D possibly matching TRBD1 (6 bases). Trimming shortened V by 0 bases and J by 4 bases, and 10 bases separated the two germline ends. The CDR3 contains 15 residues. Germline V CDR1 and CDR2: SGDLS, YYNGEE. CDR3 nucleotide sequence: TGTGCCAGCAGCGTAGAACAGGGACCCACCGGGGAGCTGTTTTTT. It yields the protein CASSVEQGPTGELFF.

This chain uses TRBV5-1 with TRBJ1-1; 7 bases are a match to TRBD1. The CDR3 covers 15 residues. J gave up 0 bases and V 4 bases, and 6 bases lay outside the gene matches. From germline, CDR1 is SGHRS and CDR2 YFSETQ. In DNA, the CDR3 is TGCGCCAGCAGCACTATGACAGGGATGAACACTGAAGCTTTCTTT. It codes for CASSTMTGMNTEAFF.

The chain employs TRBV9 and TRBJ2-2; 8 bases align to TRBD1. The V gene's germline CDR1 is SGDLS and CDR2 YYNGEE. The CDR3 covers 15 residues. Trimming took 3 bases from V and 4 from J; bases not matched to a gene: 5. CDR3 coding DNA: TGTGCCAGCAGCGAAAGACAGGGGACCACCGGGGAGCTGTTTTTT. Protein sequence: CASSERQGTTGELFF.